This T cell receptor (beta chain) was sequenced during a study of blood T cell repertoires in COVID-19. Study-wide context: The United States, Italy and Spain supplied acute and convalescent COVID-19 samples.

This clone was seen just once. Original processing methods: From reference gene primer amplification, estimates of nucleated cell counts were derived. Measured with immunoSEQ multiplex PCR; TCRdb has only the in-frame clones, and not every one. V, J and clone size reflect that table, while D and trimming were determined from the DNA. The top ten hold under 6.5% of the sample, which has about 99,000 clones, around 90% seen once. The sequencing sample was made of peripheral blood. The clonotype was recovered from a human donor in a cohort sampled during active COVID-19.

Here the CDR3 DNA reads TGCAGCGTGGAGGACAGCATCGCAACTAATGAAAAACTGTTTTTT. Protein: CSVEDSIATNEKLFF. The chain couples TRBV29-1 to TRBJ1-4; D is perhaps TRBD1 (6 bases). Trimming removed 6 bases at V and 0 bases at J, with 14 bases between. Germline loops: CDR1 SQVTM, CDR2 ANQGSEA. The CDR3 covers 15 residues.